The subject of this entry is one T cell receptor beta chain. This record comes from a study of blood T cell repertoires in COVID-19. The germline gives CDR1 MNHEY, CDR2 SVGAGI. The CDR3 runs 12 residues. V was trimmed by 11 bases and J by 3 bases, leaving 8 bases between them. Only in-frame clones appear in the TCRdb table, and some are missing; sequencing was by immunoSEQ multiplex PCR. Among tens of thousands of clones, roughly 86% were seen once, and the ten largest hold about 0.93%. This rearrangement joins TRBV6-5 to TRBJ2-6, with D possibly TRBD2 on 6 matching bases. The source is a man between 65 and 80 years old with acute or convalescent COVID-19. The sequencing input was peripheral blood. CDR3 protein: CAGGFGANVLTF. CDR3 DNA: TGTGCCGGGGGGTTTGGGGCCAACGTCCTGACTTTC.